This T cell receptor beta chain appears in the sequencing data of a study of blood T cell repertoires in COVID-19. Study background: PBMCs, B-cell-depleted T cells, or T cells provided the cDNA or gDNA that made up the material.

In the case of this clone: This may be a read error, as it is one base from a much larger clone.

This CDR3 has 16 residues. V was clipped by 6 bases and J by 1 base; unmatched bases: 5. Germline V gives CDR1 SNHLY, CDR2 FYNNEI. In the original analysis: Estimation of nucleated cell counts was performed using reference gene primer amplification. Produced via immunoSEQ multiplex PCR; TCRdb's table is partial and in-frame only. V and J calls plus clone size are reproduced from that table; the DNA served to infer D and trimming. The repertoire holds 180,000 or so clones, roughly 76% seen once, with around 10% in the top ten. The TCR sequence derives from a woman in her 40s with COVID-19, enrolled during active disease. The rearrangement links TRBV2 to TRBJ2-2; 10 nucleotides align to TRBD2. The specimen sequenced was peripheral blood. The CDR3 DNA reads TGTGCCAGCAGATTAGCTAGCGGGAGGAACACCGGGGAGCTGTTTTTT. It yields the protein CASRLASGRNTGELFF.